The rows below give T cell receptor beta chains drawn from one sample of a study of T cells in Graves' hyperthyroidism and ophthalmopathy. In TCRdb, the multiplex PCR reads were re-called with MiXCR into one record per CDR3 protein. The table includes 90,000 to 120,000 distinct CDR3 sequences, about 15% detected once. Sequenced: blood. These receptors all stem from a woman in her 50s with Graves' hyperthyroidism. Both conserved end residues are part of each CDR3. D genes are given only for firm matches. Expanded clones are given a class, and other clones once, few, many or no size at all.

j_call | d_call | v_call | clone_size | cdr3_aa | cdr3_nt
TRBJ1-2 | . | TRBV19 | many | CASSPRRTGYTF | TGTGCCAGTAGTCCCAGACGCACCGGCTACACCTTC
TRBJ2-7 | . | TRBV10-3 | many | CAISESGSLSSEQYF | TGTGCCATCAGTGAGTCCGGGAGCTTGTCTAGCGAGCAGTACTTC
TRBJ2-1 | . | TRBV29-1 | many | CSVVARKTYNEQFF | TGCAGCGTTGTTGCTAGGAAGACGTACAATGAGCAGTTCTTC
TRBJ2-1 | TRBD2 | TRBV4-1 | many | CASSHGLADLNEQFF | TGCGCCAGCAGCCACGGACTAGCGGACCTTAATGAGCAGTTCTTC
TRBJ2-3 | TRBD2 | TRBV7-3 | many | CASAGGLATDTQYF | TGTGCCAGCGCTGGGGGACTAGCAACAGATACGCAGTATTTT
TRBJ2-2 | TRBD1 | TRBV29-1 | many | CSVGQGATTGELFF | TGCAGCGTGGGACAGGGGGCAACCACCGGGGAGCTGTTTTTT
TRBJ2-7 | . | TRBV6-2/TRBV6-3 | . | CASMDLGLGEQYF | TGTGCCAGCATGGATCTGGGGCTGGGCGAGCAGTACTTC
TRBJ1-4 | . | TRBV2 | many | CASVPGEVTNEKLFF | TGTGCCAGCGTACCAGGGGAGGTGACTAATGAAAAACTGTTTTTT
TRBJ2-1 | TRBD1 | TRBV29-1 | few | CSVTGGGEQFF | TGCAGCGTAACAGGGGGCGGTGAGCAGTTCTTC
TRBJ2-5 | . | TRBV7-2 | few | CASSLPPPEAQYF | TGTGCCAGCAGCCTTCCCCCCCCAGAGGCCCAGTACTTC
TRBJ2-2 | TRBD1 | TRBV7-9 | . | CASSLGTGNTGELFF | TGTGCCAGCAGCTTAGGGACAGGGAACACCGGGGAGCTGTTTTTT
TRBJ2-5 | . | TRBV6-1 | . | CASKGSGMGETQYF | TGTGCCAGCAAGGGCAGCGGCATGGGGGAGACCCAGTACTTC
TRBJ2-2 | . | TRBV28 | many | CASSSPGDTGELFF | TGTGCCAGCAGTTCACCAGGGGACACCGGGGAGCTGTTTTTT
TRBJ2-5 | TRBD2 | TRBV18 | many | CASSLTGTSGRETQYF | TGTGCCAGCTCCCTCACCGGGACTAGCGGGAGAGAGACCCAGTACTTC
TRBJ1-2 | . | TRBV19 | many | CASSIGVGTDYGYTF | TGTGCCAGTAGTATAGGTGTAGGGACGGACTATGGCTACACCTTC
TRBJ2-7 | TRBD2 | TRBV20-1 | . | CSAGLAGAYEQYF | TGCAGTGCTGGACTAGCGGGAGCTTACGAGCAGTACTTC
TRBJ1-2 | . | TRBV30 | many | CAWEGDSYGYTF | TGTGCCTGGGAAGGAGACAGCTATGGCTACACCTTC
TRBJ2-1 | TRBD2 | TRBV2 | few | CASRSREGLRLYNEQFF | TGTGCCAGCAGGTCGAGGGAGGGACTTCGCCTCTACAATGAGCAGTTCTTC
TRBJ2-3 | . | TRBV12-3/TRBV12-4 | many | CASSSVGGSTDTQYF | TGTGCCAGCAGTTCGGTGGGGGGTTCGACAGATACGCAGTATTTT
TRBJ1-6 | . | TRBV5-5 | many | CASSPGIYNSPLHF | TGTGCCAGCAGCCCAGGGATATATAATTCACCCCTCCACTTT
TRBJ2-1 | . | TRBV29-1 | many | CSVVQHNEQFF | TGCAGCGTTGTGCAGCACAATGAGCAGTTCTTC
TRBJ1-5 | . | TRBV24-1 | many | CATSASSQGGGQPQHF | TGTGCCACCAGTGCATCTTCACAGGGCGGGGGTCAGCCCCAGCATTTT
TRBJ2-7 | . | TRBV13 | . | CASSLPYGTYEQYF | TGTGCCAGCAGTTTGCCGTACGGAACCTACGAGCAGTACTTC
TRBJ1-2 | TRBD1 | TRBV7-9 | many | CASSLVERRGRGYTF | TGTGCCAGCAGCTTAGTAGAGAGAAGGGGGCGAGGCTACACCTTC
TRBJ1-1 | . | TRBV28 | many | CASSSPEKAFF | TGTGCCAGCAGTTCCCCGGAGAAAGCTTTCTTT
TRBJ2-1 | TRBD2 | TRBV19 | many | CASSIGTSGIYNEQFF | TGTGCCAGTAGTATAGGAACTAGCGGGATCTACAATGAGCAGTTCTTC
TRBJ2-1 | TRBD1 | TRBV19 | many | CASSMDRGTEQFF | TGTGCCAGTAGTATGGACAGGGGAACTGAGCAGTTCTTC
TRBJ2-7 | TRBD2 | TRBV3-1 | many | CASSQAVGGSEQYF | TGTGCCAGCAGCCAAGCCGTGGGGGGGAGCGAGCAGTACTTC
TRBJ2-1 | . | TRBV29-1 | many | CSVEDDSSYYNEQFF | TGCAGCGTTGAAGACGACAGTTCCTACTACAATGAGCAGTTCTTC